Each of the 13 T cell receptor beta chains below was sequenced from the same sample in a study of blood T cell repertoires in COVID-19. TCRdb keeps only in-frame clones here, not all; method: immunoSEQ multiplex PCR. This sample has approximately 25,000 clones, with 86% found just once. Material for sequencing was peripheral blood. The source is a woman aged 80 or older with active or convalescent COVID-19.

This CDR3 is CASSLSGRRETQYF. DNA for the CDR3: TGTGCCAGCAGCTTATCAGGCCGCCGGGAGACCCAGTACTTC. The V and J genes are TRBV11-2 and TRBJ2-5, with unresolved D. Germline lookup yields CDR1 SGHAT and CDR2 FQNNGV. V dropped 2 bases and J dropped 5 bases, with 12 bases sitting between them. This CDR3 region has 14 residues. Filled out from reference TRBV11-2 and TRBJ2-5, the complete variable domain reads EAGVAQSPRYKIIEKRQSVAFWCNPISGHATLYWYQQILGQGPKLLIQFQNNGVVDDSQLPKDRFSAERLKGVDSTLKIQPAKLEDSAVYLCASSLSGRRETQYFGPGTRLLVL.

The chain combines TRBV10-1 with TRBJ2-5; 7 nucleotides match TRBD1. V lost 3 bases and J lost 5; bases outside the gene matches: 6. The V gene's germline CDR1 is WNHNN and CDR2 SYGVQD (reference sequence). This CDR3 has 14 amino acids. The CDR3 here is CASSELSGGETQYF. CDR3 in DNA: TGCGCCAGCAGTGAACTCTCAGGGGGTGAGACCCAGTACTTC.

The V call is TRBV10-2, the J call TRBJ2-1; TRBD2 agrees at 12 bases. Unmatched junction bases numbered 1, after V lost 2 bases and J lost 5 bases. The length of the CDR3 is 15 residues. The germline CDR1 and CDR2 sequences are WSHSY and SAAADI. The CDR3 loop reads CASSEGLAGHNEQFF. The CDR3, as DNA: TGCGCCAGCAGTGAGGGACTAGCGGGGCACAATGAGCAGTTCTTC.

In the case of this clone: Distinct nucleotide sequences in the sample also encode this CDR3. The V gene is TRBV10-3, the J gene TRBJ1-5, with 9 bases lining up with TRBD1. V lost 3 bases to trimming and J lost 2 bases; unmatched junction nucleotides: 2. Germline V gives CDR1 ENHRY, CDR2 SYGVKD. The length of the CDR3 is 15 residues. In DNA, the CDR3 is TGTGCCATCAGTGAAGACAGGGGGGGCAATCAGCCCCAGCATTTT. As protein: CAISEDRGGNQPQHF.

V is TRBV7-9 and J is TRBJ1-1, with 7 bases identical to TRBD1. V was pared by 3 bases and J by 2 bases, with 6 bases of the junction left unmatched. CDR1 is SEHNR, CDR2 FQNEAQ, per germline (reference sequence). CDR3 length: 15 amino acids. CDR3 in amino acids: CASSFQGGRNTEAFF. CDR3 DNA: TGTGCCAGCAGCTTTCAGGGGGGAAGAAACACTGAAGCTTTCTTT.

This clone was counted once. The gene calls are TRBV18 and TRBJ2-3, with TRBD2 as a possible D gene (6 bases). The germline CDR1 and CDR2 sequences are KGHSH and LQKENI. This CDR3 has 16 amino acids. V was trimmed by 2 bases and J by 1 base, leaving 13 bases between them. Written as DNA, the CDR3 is TGTGCCAGCTCACCAGGGACTGGAAGAGGCACAGATACGCAGTATTTT. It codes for CASSPGTGRGTDTQYF.

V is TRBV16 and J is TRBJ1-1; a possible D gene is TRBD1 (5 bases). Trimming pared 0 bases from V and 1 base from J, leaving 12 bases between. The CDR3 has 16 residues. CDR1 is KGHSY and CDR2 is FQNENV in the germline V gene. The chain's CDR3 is CASSQSVTGPNTEAFF. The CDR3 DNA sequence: TGTGCCAGCAGCCAATCAGTCACAGGTCCGAACACTGAAGCTTTCTTT.

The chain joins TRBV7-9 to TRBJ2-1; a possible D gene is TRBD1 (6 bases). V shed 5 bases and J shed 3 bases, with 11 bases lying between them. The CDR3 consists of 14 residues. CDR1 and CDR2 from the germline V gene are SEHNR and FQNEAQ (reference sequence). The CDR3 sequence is CASSPRQDYNEQFF. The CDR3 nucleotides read TGTGCCAGCAGCCCCCGACAGGACTACAATGAGCAGTTCTTC.

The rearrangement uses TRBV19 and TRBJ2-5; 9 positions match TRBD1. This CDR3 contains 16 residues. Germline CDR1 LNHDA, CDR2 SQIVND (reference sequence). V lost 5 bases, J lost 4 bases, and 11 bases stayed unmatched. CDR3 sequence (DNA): TGTGCCAGTAGTTTATACTCACAGGGGGCAGGAGAGACCCAGTACTTC. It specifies CASSLYSQGAGETQYF.

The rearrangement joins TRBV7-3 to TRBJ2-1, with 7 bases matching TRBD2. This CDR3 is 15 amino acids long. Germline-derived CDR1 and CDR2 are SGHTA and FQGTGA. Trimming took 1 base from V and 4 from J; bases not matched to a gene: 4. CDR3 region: CASSLIGREYNEQFF. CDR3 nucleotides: TGTGCCAGCAGCTTAATTGGGCGGGAGTACAATGAGCAGTTCTTC.

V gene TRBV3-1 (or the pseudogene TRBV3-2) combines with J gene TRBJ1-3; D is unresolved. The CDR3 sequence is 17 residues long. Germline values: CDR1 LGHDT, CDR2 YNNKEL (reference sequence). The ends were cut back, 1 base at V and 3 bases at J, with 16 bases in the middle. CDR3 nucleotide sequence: TGTGCCAGCAGCCAAGCGGGGATCCGGATCCGTGGAAACACCATATATTTT. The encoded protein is CASSQAGIRIRGNTIYF.

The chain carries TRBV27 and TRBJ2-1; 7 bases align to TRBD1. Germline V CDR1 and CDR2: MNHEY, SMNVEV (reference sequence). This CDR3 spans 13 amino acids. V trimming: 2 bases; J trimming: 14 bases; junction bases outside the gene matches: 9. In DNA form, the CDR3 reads TGTGCCAGCAGTTTAAGAGGGGGCCGGCGGGAGTTCTTC. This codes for CASSLRGGRREFF.

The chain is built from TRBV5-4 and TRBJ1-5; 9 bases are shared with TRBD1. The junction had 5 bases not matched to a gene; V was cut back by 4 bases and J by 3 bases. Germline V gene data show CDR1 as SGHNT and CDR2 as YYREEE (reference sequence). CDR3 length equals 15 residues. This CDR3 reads CASSPGQGNNQPQHF. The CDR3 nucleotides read TGTGCCAGCAGCCCGGGACAGGGAAACAATCAGCCCCAGCATTTT. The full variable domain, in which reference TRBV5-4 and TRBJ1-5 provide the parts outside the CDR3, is ETGVTQSPTHLIKTRGQQVTLRCSSQSGHNTVSWYQQALGQGPQFIFQYYREEENGRGNFPPRFSGLQFPNYSSELNVNALELDDSALYLCASSPGQGNNQPQHFGDGTRLSIL.